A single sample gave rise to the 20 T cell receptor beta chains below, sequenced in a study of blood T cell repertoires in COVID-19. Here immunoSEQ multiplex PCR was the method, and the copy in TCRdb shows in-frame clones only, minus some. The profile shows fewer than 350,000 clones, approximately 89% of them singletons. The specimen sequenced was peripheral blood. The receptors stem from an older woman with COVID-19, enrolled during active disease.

CDR3 residues: CASSVGGAPSNEQFF. The CDR3 coding sequence is TGTGCCAGCAGCGTAGGTGGGGCACCATCCAATGAGCAGTTCTTC. V and J are TRBV9 and TRBJ2-1, with D tentatively TRBD1 (5 bases). The germline CDR1 and CDR2 sequences are SGDLS and YYNGEE. Trimming left V 0 bases short and J 6 bases short, with 13 bases between. The CDR3 is 15 residues long.

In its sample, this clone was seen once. The CDR3 protein is CASSLEVWSTGGNTIYF. CDR3 DNA: TGTGCCAGCAGTTTAGAGGTCTGGTCAACAGGGGGAAACACCATATATTTT. The gene calls are TRBV28 and TRBJ1-3; maybe TRBD1 (6 bases). In germline, CDR1 is MDHEN, CDR2 SYDVKM. The CDR3 runs to 17 residues. Trimming took 2 bases from V and 4 from J, leaving 18 bases between them.

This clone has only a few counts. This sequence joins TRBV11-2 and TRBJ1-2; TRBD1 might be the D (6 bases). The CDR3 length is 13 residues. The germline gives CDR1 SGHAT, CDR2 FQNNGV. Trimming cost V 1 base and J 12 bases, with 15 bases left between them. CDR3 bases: TGTGCCAGCAGCTTAGGGGGGCAGACAGTAAACACCTTC. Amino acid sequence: CASSLGGQTVNTF.

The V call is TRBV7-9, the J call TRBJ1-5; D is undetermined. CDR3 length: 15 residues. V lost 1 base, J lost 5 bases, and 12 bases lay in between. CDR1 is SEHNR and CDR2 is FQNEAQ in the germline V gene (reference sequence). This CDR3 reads CASSLGDTGDQPQHF. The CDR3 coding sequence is TGTGCCAGCAGCTTAGGAGATACGGGAGATCAGCCCCAGCATTTT.

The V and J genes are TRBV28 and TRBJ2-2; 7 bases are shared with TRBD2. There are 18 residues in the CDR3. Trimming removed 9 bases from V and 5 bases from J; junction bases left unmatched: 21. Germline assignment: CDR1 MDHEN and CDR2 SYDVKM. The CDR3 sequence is CASMGRLAGWGTTGELFF. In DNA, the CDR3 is TGTGCCAGTATGGGCCGACTAGCTGGCTGGGGAACGACCGGGGAGCTGTTTTTT. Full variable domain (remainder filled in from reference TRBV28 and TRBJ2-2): DVKVTQSSRYLVKRTGEKVFLECVQDMDHENMFWYRQDPGLGLRLIYFSYDVKMKEKGDIPEGYSVSREKKERFSLILESASTNQTSMYLCASMGRLAGWGTTGELFFGEGSRLTVL.

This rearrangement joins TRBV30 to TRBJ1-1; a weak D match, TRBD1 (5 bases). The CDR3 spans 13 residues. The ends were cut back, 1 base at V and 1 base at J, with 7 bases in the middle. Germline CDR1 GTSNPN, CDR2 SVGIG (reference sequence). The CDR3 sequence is CAWSATANTEAFF. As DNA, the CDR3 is TGTGCCTGGAGTGCGACAGCGAACACTGAAGCTTTCTTT.

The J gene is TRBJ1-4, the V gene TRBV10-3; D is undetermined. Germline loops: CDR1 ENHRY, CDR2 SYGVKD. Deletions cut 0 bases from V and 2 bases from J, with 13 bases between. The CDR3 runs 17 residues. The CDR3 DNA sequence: TGTGCCATCAGTGAGTCGTTGGAAGTAGCGACTAATGAAAAACTGTTTTTT. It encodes CAISESLEVATNEKLFF.

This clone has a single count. CDR3 nucleotides: TGTGCCAGCACTCCTCTTCAGACATCTAACTATGGCTACACCTTC. Translating it yields CASTPLQTSNYGYTF. The gene calls are TRBV6-5 and TRBJ1-2; D call uncertain. CDR1 and CDR2 from the germline V gene are MNHEY and SVGAGI. The CDR3 sequence is 15 residues long. V was trimmed by 7 bases and J by 0 bases, leaving 15 bases between them.

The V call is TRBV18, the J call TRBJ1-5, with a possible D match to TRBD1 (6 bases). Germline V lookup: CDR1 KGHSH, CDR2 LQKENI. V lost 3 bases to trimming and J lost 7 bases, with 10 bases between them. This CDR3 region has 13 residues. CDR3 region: CASSPVQGQPQHF. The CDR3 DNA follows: TGTGCCAGCTCACCGGTACAGGGCCAGCCCCAGCATTTT.

The CDR3 protein is CASSPRDRVYNEQFF. In nucleotides, the CDR3 is TGTGCCAGCTCACCACGGGACAGGGTCTACAATGAGCAGTTCTTC. The chain is built from TRBV18 and TRBJ2-1, with 9 nucleotides matching TRBD1. The CDR3 has 15 amino acids. V shed 1 base, J shed 3 bases, and the junction held 1 base outside the gene matches. Germline V gene lookup returns CDR1 KGHSH and CDR2 LQKENI.

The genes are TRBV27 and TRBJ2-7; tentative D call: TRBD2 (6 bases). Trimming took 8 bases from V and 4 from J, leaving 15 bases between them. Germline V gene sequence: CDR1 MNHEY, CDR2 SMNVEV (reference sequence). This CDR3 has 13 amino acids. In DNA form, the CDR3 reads TGTGCCAGCGGGCGCGGGGAGGTGTACGAGCAGTACTTC. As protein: CASGRGEVYEQYF.

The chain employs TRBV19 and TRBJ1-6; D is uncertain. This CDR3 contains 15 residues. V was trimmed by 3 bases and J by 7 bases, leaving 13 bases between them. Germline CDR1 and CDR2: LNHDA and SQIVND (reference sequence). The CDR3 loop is CASSIGNRGNSPLHF. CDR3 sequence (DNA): TGTGCCAGTAGTATTGGGAACCGGGGAAATTCACCCCTCCACTTT.

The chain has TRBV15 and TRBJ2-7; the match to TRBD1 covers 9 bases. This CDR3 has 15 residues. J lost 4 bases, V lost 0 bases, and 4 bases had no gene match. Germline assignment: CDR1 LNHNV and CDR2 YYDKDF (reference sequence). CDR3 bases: TGTGCCACCAGCAGAGACTCCGGACAGGGGTACGAGCAGTACTTC. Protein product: CATSRDSGQGYEQYF.

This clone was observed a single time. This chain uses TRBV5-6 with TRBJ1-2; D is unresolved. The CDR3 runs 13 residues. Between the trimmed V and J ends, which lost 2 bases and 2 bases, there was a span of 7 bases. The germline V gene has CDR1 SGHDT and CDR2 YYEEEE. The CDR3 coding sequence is TGTGCCAGCAGCTTTTTGCGGAACTATGGCTACACCTTC. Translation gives CASSFLRNYGYTF.

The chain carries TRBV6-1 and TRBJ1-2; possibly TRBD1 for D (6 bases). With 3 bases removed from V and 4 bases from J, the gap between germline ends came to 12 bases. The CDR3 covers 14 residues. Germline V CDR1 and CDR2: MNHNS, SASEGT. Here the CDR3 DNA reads TGTGCCAGCAGTGACGGACAGCCTCTCTATGGCTACACCTTC. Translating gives CASSDGQPLYGYTF.

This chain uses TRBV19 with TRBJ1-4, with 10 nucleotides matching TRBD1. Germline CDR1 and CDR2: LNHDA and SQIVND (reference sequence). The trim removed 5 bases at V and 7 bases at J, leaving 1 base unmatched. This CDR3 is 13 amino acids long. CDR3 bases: TGTGCCAGTAGTTGGGACAGGGGTGAAAAACTGTTTTTT. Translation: CASSWDRGEKLFF. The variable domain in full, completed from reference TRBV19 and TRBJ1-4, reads DGGITQSPKYLFRKEGQNVTLSCEQNLNHDAMYWYRQDPGQGLRLIYYSQIVNDFQKGDIAEGYSVSREKKESFPLTVTSAQKNPTAFYLCASSWDRGEKLFFGSGTQLSVL.

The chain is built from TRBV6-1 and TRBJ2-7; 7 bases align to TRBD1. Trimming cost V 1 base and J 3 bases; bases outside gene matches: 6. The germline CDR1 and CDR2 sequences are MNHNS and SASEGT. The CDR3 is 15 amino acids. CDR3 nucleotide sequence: TGTGCCAGCAGTGAAGTGACAGGGAGTCACTACGAGCAGTACTTC. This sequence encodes CASSEVTGSHYEQYF.

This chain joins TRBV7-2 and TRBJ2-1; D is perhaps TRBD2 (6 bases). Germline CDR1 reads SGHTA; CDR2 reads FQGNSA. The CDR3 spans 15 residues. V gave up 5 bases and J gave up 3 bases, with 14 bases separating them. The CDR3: CASSDRDSRYNEQFF. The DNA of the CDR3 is TGTGCCAGCAGCGACCGGGACTCCCGCTACAATGAGCAGTTCTTC.

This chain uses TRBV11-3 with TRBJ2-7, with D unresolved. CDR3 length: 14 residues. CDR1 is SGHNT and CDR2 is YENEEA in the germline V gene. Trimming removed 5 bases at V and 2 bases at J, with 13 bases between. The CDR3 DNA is TGTGCCAGCAGCGAACGCGGTCGTACCTACGAGCAGTACTTC. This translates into CASSERGRTYEQYF.

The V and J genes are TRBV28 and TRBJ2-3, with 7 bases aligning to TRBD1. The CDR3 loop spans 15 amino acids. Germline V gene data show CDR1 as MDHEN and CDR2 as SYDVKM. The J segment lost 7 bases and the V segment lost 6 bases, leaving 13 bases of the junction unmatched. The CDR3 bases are TGTGCCAGCAGCACCGACAGGGCCACGTCGAATACGCAGTATTTT. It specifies CASSTDRATSNTQYF.